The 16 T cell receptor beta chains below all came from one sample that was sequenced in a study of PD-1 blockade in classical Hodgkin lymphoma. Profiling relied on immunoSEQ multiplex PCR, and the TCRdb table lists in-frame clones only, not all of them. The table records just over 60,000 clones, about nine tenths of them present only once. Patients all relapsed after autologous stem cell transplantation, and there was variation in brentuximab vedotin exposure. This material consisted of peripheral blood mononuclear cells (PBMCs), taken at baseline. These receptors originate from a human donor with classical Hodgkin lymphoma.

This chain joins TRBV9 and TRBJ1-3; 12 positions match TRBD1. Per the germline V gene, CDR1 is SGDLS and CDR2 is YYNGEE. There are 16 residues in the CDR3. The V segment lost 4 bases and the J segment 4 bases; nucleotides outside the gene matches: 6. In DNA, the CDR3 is TGTGCCAGCAGCTCAATGGGACAGGGGGCAGGAAACACCATATATTTT. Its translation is CASSSMGQGAGNTIYF. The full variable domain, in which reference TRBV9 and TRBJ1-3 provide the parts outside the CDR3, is DSGVTQTPKHLITATGQRVTLRCSPRSGDLSVYWYQQSLDQGLQFLIQYYNGEERAKGNILERFSAQQFPDLHSELNLSSLELGDSALYFCASSSMGQGAGNTIYFGEGSWLTVV.

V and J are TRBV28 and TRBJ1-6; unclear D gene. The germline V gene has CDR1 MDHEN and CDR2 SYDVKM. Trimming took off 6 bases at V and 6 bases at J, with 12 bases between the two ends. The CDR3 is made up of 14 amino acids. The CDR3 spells CASRIGRSNSPLHF. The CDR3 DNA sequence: TGTGCCAGCAGGATCGGACGGTCTAATTCACCCCTCCACTTT.

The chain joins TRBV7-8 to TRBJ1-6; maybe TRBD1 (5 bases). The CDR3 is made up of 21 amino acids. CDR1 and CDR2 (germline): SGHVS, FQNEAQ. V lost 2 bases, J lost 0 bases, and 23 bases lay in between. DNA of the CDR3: TGTGCCAGCAGCTTAACTTTAGCTGACAGCACAAAAGACTCCTATAATTCACCCCTCCACTTT. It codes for CASSLTLADSTKDSYNSPLHF.

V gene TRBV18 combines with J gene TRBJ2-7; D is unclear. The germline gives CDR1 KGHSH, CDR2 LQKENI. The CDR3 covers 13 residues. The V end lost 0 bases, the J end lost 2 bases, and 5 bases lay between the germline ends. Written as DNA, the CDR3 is TGTGCCAGCTCACCACCTGGCGCCTACGAGCAGTACTTC. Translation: CASSPPGAYEQYF.

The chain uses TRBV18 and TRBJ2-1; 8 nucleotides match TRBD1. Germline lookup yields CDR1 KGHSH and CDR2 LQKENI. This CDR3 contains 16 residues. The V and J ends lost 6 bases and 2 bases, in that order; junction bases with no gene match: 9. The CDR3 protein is CASSYPQGQAYNEQFF. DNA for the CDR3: TGTGCCAGCTCTTATCCCCAGGGACAGGCCTACAATGAGCAGTTCTTC.

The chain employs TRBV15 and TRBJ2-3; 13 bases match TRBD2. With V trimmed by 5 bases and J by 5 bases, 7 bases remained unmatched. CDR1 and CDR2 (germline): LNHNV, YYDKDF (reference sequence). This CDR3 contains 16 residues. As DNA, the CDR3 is TGTGCCACCAGCGGGGGGACTAGCGGGGTTAAAGATACGCAGTATTTT. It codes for CATSGGTSGVKDTQYF.

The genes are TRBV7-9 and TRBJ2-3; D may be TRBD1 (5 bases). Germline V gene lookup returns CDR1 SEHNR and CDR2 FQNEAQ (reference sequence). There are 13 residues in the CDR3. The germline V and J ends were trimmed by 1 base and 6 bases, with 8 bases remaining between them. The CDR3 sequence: CASSLGPGDTQYF. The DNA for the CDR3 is TGTGCCAGCAGCTTAGGTCCAGGGGATACGCAGTATTTT.

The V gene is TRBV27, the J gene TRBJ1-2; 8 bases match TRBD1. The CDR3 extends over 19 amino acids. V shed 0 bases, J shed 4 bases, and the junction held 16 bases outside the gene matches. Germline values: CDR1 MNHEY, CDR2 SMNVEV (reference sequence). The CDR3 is CASSLSRTVEPGTGYGYTF. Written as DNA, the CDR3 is TGTGCCAGCAGTTTATCGAGGACGGTGGAACCCGGGACAGGCTATGGCTACACCTTC.

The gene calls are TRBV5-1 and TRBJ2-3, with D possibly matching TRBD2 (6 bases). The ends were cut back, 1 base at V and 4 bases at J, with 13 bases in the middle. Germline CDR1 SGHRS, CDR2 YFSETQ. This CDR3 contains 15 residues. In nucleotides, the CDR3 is TGCGCCAGCAGCTTGTTCCGGGACTTTTCAGATACGCAGTATTTT. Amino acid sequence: CASSLFRDFSDTQYF.

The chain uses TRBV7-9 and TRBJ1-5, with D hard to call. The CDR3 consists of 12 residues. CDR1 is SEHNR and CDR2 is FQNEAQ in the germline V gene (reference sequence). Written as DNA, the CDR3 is TGTGCAAGCGGGGTACCCAATCAGCCCCAGCATTTT. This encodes CASGVPNQPQHF.

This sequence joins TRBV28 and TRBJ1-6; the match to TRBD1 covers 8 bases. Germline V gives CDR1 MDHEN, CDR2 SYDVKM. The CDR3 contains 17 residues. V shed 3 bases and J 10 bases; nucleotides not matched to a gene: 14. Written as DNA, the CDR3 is TGTGCCAGCAGTTTTCCTTTCGGGACAGGTCATCTATCACCCCTCCACTTT. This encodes CASSFPFGTGHLSPLHF.

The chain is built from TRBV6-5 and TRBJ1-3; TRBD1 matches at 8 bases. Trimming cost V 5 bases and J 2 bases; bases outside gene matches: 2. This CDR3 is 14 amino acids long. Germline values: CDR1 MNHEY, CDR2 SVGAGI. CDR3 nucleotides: TGTGCCAGCAGTGCACAGGGGGCTGGAAACACCATATATTTT. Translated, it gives CASSAQGAGNTIYF.

DNA for the CDR3: TGTGCCAGCCGACGGGGACGGGGCTCACCCCTCCACTTT. Translated, it gives CASRRGRGSPLHF. The chain is built from TRBV5-3 and TRBJ1-6, with a tentative D call TRBD1 (5 bases). TRBV5-3 is noted as an ORF with a role that remains uncertain. The V and J ends lost 8 bases and 10 bases respectively, with 16 bases between them. This CDR3 contains 13 residues.

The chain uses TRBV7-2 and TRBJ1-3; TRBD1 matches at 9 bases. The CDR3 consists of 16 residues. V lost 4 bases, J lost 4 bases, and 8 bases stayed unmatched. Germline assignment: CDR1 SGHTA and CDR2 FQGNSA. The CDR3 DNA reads TGTGCCAGCAGCTCGATCGGGACAGGGACAGGAAACACCATATATTTT. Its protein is CASSSIGTGTGNTIYF.

The CDR3 region is CASSKTGYRGSGLFF. The CDR3 DNA reads as TGTGCCAGCAGCAAAACAGGCTACCGGGGGTCTGGACTGTTTTTT. The J gene is TRBJ1-4, the V gene TRBV14; D possibly corresponds to TRBD1 (5 bases). V shed 5 bases and J shed 13 bases, with 23 bases lying between them. This CDR3 has 15 amino acids. Per the germline V gene, CDR1 is SGHDN and CDR2 is FVKESK.

Here the CDR3 DNA reads TGCAGCGGGGACACTAACACTGAAGCTTTCTTT. Translated: CSGDTNTEAFF. The chain recombines TRBV29-1 with TRBJ1-1; TRBD1 might be the D (6 bases). The CDR3 sequence is 11 residues long. V was clipped by 7 bases and J by 2 bases, with 8 bases between them. From germline, CDR1 is SQVTM and CDR2 ANQGSEA.